The source of this T cell receptor beta chain is a study of T cell responses to AZD1222 COVID-19 vaccine. Sequenced by immunoSEQ multiplex PCR; TCRdb stores in-frame clones only, minus some. The sample has more than 85,000 clones, approximately 90% seen once. Note on this clone: Its specificity is not known.

The CDR3 extends over 10 amino acids. Trimming took 5 bases from V and 7 from J, leaving 5 bases between them. General observations from the study: Only five or six AZD1222 recipients tested seropositive at baseline. Researchers took repertoire samples only after the peak T cell response had come. Of spike-specific TCRs, nearly half reportedly target regions left unmutated in variants.

This chain uses TRBV12-3 or TRBV12-4 with TRBJ1-1; no clear D gene. Specimen: peripheral blood, collected on day 0 of AZD1222 vaccination. The origin of this receptor is an adult in good health. This CDR3 reads CASSRYEAFF. The DNA for the CDR3 is TGTGCCAGCAGTCGGTATGAAGCTTTCTTT.